The 11 T cell receptor beta chains below come from one sample, sequenced in a study of blood T cell repertoires in COVID-19. Using immunoSEQ multiplex PCR, the repertoire was profiled, and TCRdb retains in-frame clones only, with some absent. The sample records roughly 200,000 clones, about 85% being singletons. Sequencing used peripheral blood. These receptors were taken from a man between 60 and 75 years old with active or convalescent COVID-19.

The chain employs TRBV3-1 (or the pseudogene TRBV3-2) and TRBJ2-2; possible D gene TRBD2, 5 bases. Germline V gene data show CDR1 as LGHDT and CDR2 as YNNKEL (reference sequence). Trimming shortened V by 1 base and J by 6 bases, and 6 bases separated the two germline ends. The CDR3 runs to 13 residues. CDR3 bases: TGTGCCAGCAGCCAAGGGGGAGCCGGGGAGCTGTTTTTT. Residues: CASSQGGAGELFF.

In its sample, this clone was seen once. The chain employs TRBV6-5 and TRBJ1-3; 11 positions agree with TRBD1. This CDR3 comprises 13 residues. CDR1 is MNHEY, CDR2 SVGAGI, per germline. J was trimmed by 4 bases and V by 11 bases; bases with no gene match: 4. The CDR3: CAGQGAKGNTIYF. The CDR3 coding sequence is TGTGCCGGACAGGGGGCGAAAGGAAACACCATATATTTT.

This clone was seen only once. V usage is TRBV6-5 and J usage is TRBJ1-3; 8 bases map to TRBD1. Trimming took 5 bases from V and 3 from J; bases not matched to a gene: 6. The V gene's germline CDR1 is MNHEY and CDR2 SVGAGI. The CDR3 runs 15 residues. CDR3 nucleotides: TGTGCCAGCAGTCAAAGGACAGGGTTTGGAAACACCATATATTTT. It codes for CASSQRTGFGNTIYF.

The rearrangement links TRBV20-1 to TRBJ1-4, with D unclear. The V and J ends lost 3 bases and 3 bases respectively, with 14 bases between them. Germline V CDR1 and CDR2: DFQATT, SNEGSKA (reference sequence). This CDR3 comprises 15 residues. The CDR3 here is CSASGSFVANEKLFF. CDR3 DNA sequence: TGCAGTGCTAGTGGCAGTTTTGTGGCTAATGAAAAACTGTTTTTT.

The chain combines TRBV2 with TRBJ2-3; TRBD1 matches 8 bases. The V gene's germline CDR1 is SNHLY and CDR2 FYNNEI. Trimming removed 8 bases from V and 4 bases from J; junction bases left unmatched: 14. CDR3 length equals 16 residues. This chain's CDR3 is CASGVSRTGLSDTQYF. The CDR3, as DNA: TGTGCCAGCGGGGTGTCTCGGACAGGGCTATCAGATACGCAGTATTTT. Drawing the rest from reference TRBV2 and TRBJ2-3, the complete variable domain is EPEVTQTPSHQVTQMGQEVILRCVPISNHLYFYWYRQILGQKVEFLVSFYNNEISEKSEIFDDQFSVERPDGSNFTLKIRSTKLEDSAMYFCASGVSRTGLSDTQYFGPGTRLTVL.

V gene TRBV6-1 combines with J gene TRBJ1-2, with unresolved D. V was pared by 1 base and J by 5 bases, with 5 bases between. This CDR3 region has 12 residues. From germline, CDR1 is MNHNS and CDR2 SASEGT. The CDR3 DNA follows: TGTGCCAGCAGTGAAGTCGGGTATGGCTACACCTTC. Translation gives CASSEVGYGYTF.

J is TRBJ1-2 and V is TRBV19; D gene unclear. V dropped 0 bases and J dropped 3 bases, with 8 bases sitting between them. The length of the CDR3 is 14 residues. Germline loops: CDR1 LNHDA, CDR2 SQIVND (reference sequence). CDR3 coding DNA: TGTGCCAGTAGTATAGATCCCGGGTACTATGGCTACACCTTC. Residues: CASSIDPGYYGYTF.

Of note for this clone: Other DNA sequences in this sample translate to the same CDR3. The chain combines TRBV5-1 with TRBJ1-2, with TRBD1 matching over 7 bases. The CDR3 extends over 13 amino acids. V was pared by 3 bases and J by 3 bases, with 2 bases of the junction left unmatched. Germline CDR1 is SGHRS and CDR2 is YFSETQ. CDR3 protein: CASSSTGDYGYTF. The CDR3 DNA sequence: TGCGCCAGCAGCTCCACAGGGGACTATGGCTACACCTTC.

This clone was counted once. V gene TRBV11-2 combines with J gene TRBJ1-2; D is perhaps TRBD1 (6 bases). Germline CDR1 SGHAT, CDR2 FQNNGV. V lost 4 bases to trimming and J lost 5 bases, with 17 bases between them. This CDR3 is 15 amino acids long. The DNA for the CDR3 is TGTGCCAGCAGCTCCTCACTCAGGGGTGAATATGGCTACACCTTC. Its translation: CASSSSLRGEYGYTF.

The gene calls are TRBV2 and TRBJ2-3, with TRBD1 matching over 9 bases. The CDR3 length is 15 residues. Germline lookup yields CDR1 SNHLY and CDR2 FYNNEI. The V segment lost 6 bases and the J segment 4 bases; nucleotides outside the gene matches: 8. CDR3 loop: CASRTTGGRSDTQYF. The CDR3 DNA reads TGTGCCAGCAGAACCACAGGGGGCCGTTCAGATACGCAGTATTTT.

The chain links TRBV10-3 to TRBJ1-2; the match to TRBD1 covers 7 bases. J was trimmed by 2 bases and V by 10 bases; bases with no gene match: 19. The CDR3 sequence is 17 residues long. The germline CDR1 and CDR2 sequences are ENHRY and SYGVKD. CDR3 nucleotides: TGTGCCAGCTCCGCGACAGGGACCCTCATCATGAACTATGGCTACACCTTC. It specifies CASSATGTLIMNYGYTF.